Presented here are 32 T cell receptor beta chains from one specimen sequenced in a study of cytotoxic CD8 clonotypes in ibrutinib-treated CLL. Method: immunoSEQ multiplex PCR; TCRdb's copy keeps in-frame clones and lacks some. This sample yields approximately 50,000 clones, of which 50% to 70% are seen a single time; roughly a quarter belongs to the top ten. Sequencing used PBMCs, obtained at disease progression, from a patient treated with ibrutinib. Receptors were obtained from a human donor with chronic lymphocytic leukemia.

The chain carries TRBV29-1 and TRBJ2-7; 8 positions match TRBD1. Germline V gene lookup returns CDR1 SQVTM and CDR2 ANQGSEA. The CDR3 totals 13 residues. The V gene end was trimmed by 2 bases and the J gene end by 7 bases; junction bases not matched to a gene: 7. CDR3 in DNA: TGCAGCGTTGAACAGAGTACAGGGGGGGAGCAGTACTTC. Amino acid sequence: CSVEQSTGGEQYF.

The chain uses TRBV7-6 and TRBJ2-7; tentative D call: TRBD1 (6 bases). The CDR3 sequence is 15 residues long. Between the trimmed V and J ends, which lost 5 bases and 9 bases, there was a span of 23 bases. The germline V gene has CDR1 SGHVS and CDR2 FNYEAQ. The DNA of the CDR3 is TGTGCCAGCAGCCCACCGGGAAACAGGGTCAGTGCGCAGTACTTC. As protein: CASSPPGNRVSAQYF.

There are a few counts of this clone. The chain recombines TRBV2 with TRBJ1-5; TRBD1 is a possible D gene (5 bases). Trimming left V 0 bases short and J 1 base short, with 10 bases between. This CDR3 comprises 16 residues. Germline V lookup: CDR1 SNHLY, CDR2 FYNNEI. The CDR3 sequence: CASSEAKGLSNQPQHF. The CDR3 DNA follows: TGTGCCAGCAGTGAAGCCAAGGGGCTAAGCAATCAGCCCCAGCATTTT. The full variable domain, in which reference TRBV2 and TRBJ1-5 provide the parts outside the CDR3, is EPEVTQTPSHQVTQMGQEVILRCVPISNHLYFYWYRQILGQKVEFLVSFYNNEISEKSEIFDDQFSVERPDGSNFTLKIRSTKLEDSAMYFCASSEAKGLSNQPQHFGDGTRLSIL.

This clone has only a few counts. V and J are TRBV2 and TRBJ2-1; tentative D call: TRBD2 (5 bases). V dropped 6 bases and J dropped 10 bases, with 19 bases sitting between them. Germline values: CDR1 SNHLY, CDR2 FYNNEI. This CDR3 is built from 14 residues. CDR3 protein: CASRGPTSSSEQFF. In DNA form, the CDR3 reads TGTGCCAGCAGGGGCCCGACGTCGTCTAGCGAGCAGTTCTTC.

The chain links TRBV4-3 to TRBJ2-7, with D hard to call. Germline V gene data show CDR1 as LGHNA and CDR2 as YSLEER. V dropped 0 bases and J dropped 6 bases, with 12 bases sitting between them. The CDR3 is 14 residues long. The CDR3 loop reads CASSQETLSGEQYF. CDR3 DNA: TGCGCCAGCAGCCAAGAGACCCTCTCCGGCGAGCAGTACTTC.

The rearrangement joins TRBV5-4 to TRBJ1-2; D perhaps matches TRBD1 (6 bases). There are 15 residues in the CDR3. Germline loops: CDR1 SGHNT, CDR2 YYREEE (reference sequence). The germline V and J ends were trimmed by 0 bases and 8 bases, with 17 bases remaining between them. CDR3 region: CASSLEWRGVEGYTF. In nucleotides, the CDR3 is TGTGCCAGCAGCTTGGAATGGAGGGGGGTGGAAGGCTACACCTTC.

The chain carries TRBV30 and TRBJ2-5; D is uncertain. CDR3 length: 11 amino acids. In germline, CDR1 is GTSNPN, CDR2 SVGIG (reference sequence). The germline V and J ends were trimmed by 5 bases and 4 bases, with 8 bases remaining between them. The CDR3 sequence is CAWEIGETQYF. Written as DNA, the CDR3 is TGTGCCTGGGAAATCGGAGAGACCCAGTACTTC.

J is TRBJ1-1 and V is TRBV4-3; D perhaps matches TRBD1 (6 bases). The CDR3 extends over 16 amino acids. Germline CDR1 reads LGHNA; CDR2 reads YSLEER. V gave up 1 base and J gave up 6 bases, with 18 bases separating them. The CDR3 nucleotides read TGCGCCAGCAGCCAAGTCAACCGACAGGCTTTGGCTGAAGCTTTCTTT. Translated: CASSQVNRQALAEAFF.

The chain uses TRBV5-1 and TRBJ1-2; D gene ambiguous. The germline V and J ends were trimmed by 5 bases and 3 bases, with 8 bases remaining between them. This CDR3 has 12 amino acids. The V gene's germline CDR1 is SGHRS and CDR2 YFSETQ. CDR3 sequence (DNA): TGCGCCAGCAGTTCCGGGGACTATGGCTACACCTTC. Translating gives CASSSGDYGYTF.

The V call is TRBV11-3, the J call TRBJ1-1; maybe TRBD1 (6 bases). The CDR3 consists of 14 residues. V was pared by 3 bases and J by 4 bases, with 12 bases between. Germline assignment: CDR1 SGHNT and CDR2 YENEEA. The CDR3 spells CASSFEDRRTEAFF. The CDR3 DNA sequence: TGTGCCAGCAGCTTCGAGGACAGACGCACTGAAGCTTTCTTT.

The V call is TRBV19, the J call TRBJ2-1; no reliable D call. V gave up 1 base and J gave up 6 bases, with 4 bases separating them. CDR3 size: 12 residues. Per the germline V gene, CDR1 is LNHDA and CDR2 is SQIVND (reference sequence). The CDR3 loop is CASSIVPNEQFF. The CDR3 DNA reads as TGTGCCAGTAGTATAGTTCCCAATGAGCAGTTCTTC.

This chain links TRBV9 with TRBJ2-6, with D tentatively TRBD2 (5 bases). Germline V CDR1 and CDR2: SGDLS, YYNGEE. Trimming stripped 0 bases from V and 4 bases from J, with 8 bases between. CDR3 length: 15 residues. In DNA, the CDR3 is TGTGCCAGCAGCGTAGGAGGGTCCGGGGCCAACGTCCTGACTTTC. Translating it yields CASSVGGSGANVLTF.

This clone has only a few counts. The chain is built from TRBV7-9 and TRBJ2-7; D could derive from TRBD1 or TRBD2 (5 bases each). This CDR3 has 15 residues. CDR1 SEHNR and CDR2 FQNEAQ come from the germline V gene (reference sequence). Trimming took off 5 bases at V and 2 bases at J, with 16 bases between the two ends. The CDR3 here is CASSGTERSPYEQYF. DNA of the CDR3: TGTGCCAGCAGCGGGACGGAGCGGAGCCCCTACGAGCAGTACTTC.

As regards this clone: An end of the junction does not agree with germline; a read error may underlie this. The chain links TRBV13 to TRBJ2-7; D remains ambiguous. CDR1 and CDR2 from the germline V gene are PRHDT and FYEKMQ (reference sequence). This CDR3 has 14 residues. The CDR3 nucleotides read TGTGCCAGCAGTTTAGGGCTCCTCTCCTACGAGCAGTACTTC. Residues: CASSLGLLSYEQYF.

This CDR3 is CASSPSEGYEQYF. The CDR3 bases are TGTGCCAGCTCACCATCTGAGGGGTACGAGCAGTACTTC. This rearrangement joins TRBV18 to TRBJ2-7; possibly TRBD1 or TRBD2 for D (5 bases each). This CDR3 contains 13 residues. The germline V and J ends were trimmed by 2 bases and 4 bases, with 9 bases remaining between them. The V gene's germline CDR1 is KGHSH and CDR2 LQKENI.

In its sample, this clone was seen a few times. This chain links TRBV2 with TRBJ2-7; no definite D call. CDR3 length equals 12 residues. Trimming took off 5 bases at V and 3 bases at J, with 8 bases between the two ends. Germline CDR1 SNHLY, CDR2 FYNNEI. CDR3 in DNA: TGTGCCAGCAGTTCCAGAAACTACGAGCAGTACTTC. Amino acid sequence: CASSSRNYEQYF.

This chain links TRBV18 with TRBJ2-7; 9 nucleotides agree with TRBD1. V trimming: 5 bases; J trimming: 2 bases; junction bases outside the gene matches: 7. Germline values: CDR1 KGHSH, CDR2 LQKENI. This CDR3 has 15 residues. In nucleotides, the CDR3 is TGTGCCAGCTCAGGCCGACAGGGGGTAACCTACGAGCAGTACTTC. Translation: CASSGRQGVTYEQYF.

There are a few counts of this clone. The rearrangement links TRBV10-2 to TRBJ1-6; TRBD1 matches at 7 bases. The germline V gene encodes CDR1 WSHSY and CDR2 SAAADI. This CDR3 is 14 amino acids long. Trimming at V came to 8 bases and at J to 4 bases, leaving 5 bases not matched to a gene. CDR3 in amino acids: CASRQGPYNSPLHF. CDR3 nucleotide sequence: TGCGCCAGCCGACAGGGACCTTATAATTCACCCCTCCACTTT.

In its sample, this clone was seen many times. In DNA form, the CDR3 reads TGTGCCAGCAGCTTAGATTGGGGTTACGAGCAGTACTTC. This codes for CASSLDWGYEQYF. The V and J genes are TRBV11-2 and TRBJ2-7; D not certain. The CDR3 is made up of 13 amino acids. Germline CDR1 reads SGHAT; CDR2 reads FQNNGV. V was clipped by 0 bases and J by 4 bases, with 7 bases between them.

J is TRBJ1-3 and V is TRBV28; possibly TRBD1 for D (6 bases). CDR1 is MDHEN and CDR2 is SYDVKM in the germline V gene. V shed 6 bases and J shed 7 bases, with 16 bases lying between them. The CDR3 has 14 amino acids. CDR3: CASRQGRGYNTIYF. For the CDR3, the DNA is TGTGCCAGCAGACAGGGCAGGGGATACAACACCATATATTTT.

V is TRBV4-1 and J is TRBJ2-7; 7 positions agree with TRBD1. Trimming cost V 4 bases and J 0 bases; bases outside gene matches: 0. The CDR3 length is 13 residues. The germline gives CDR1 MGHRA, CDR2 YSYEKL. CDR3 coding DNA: TGCGCCAGCAGCCGGGACAGCTCCTACGAGCAGTACTTC. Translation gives CASSRDSSYEQYF.

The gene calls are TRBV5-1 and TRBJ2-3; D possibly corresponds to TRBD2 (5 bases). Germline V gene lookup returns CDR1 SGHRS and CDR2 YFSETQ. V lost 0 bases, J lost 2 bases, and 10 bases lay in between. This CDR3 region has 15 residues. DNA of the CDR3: TGCGCCAGCAGCTTGGACGGGGAGTTCACAGATACGCAGTATTTT. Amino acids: CASSLDGEFTDTQYF.

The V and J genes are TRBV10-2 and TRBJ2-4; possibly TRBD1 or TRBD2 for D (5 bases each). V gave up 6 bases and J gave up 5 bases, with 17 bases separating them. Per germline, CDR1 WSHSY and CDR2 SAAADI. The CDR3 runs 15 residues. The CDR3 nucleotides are TGCGCCAGCAGCAGATCCGGACACGGGGAAAACATTCAGTACTTC. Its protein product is CASSRSGHGENIQYF.

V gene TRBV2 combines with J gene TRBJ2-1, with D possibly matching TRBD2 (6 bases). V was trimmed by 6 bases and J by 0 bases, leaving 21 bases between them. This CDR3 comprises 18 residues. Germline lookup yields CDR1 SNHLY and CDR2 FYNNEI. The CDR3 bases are TGTGCCAGCAGGAAAGGAGGGAGACACCCGAGCTCCTACAATGAGCAGTTCTTC. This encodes CASRKGGRHPSSYNEQFF.

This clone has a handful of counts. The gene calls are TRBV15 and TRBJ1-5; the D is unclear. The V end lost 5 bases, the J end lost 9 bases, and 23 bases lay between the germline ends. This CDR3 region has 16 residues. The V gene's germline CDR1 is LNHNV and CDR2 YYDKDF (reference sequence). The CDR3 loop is CATSLEVGVGGRPQHF. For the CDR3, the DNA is TGTGCCACCAGCCTGGAGGTAGGCGTAGGAGGGAGGCCCCAGCATTTT. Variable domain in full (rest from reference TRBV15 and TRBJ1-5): DAMVIQNPRYQVTQFGKPVTLSCSQTLNHNVMYWYQQKSSQAPKLLFHYYDKDFNNEADTPDNFQSRRPNTSFCFLDIRSPGLGDTAMYLCATSLEVGVGGRPQHFGDGTRLSIL.

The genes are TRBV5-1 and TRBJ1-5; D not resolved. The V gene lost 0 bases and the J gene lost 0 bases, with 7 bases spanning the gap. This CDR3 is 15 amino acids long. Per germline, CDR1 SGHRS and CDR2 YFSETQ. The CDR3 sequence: CASSLVGDSNQPQHF. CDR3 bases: TGCGCCAGCAGCTTGGTGGGAGATAGCAATCAGCCCCAGCATTTT.

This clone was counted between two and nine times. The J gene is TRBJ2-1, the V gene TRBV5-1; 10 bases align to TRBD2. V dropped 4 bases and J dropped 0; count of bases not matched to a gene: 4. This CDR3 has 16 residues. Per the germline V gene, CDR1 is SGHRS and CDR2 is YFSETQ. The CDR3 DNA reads TGCGCCAGCAGCGCATGGACTAGCGGCTCCTACAATGAGCAGTTCTTC. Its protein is CASSAWTSGSYNEQFF.

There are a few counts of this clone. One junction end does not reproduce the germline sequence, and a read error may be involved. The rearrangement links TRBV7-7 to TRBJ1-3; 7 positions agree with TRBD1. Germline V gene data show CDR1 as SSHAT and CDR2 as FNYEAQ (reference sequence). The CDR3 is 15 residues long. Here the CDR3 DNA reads TGTGCTAGCAGCCGATCTACAGGGGCCGGGAACACCATATATTTT. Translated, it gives CASSRSTGAGNTIYF. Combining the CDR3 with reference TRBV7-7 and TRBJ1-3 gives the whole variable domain GAGVSQSPRYKVTKRGQDVTLRCDPISSHATLYWYQQALGQGPEFLTYFNYEAQPDKSGLPSDRFSAERPEGSISTLTIQRTEQRDSAMYRCASSRSTGAGNTIYFGEGSWLTVV.

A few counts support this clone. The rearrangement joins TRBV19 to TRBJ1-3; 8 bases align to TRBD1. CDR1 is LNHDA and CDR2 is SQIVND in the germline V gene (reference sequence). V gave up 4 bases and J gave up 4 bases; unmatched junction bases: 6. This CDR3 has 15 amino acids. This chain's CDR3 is CASSTLWTGGNTIYF. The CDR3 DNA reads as TGTGCCAGTAGTACCCTTTGGACAGGGGGAAACACCATATATTTT.

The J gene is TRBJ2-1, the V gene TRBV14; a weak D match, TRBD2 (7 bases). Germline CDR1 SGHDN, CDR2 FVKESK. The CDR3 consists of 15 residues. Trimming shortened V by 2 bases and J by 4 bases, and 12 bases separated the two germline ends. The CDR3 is CASSQLGGGYNEQFF. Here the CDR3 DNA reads TGTGCCAGCAGCCAATTAGGGGGGGGATACAATGAGCAGTTCTTC.

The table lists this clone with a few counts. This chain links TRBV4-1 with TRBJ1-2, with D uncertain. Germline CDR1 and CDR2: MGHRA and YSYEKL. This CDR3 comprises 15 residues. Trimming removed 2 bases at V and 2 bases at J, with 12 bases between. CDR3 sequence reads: CASSQRHGGNYGYTF. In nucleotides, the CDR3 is TGCGCCAGCAGCCAACGGCACGGAGGAAACTATGGCTACACCTTC.

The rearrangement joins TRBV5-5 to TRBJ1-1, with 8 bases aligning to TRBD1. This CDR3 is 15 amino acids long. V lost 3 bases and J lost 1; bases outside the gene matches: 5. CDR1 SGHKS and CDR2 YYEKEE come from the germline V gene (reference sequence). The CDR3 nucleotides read TGTGCCAGCAGCTCCACCGGGACAGGGAACACTGAAGCTTTCTTT. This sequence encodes CASSSTGTGNTEAFF.